The subject of this entry is one T cell receptor (beta chain). Antigen specificity is unknown. MiXCR, run by TCRdb on the RT-PCR reads, gives a single entry per CDR3 protein. The table has almost 250,000 distinct CDR3 sequences, 9.5% to 15% seen once. The V gene lost 5 bases and the J gene lost 3 bases, with 11 bases spanning the gap. The CDR3 runs to 13 residues. The germline CDR1 and CDR2 sequences are SEHNR and FQNEAQ (reference sequence). These data come from a study of response to subunit inactivated influenza vaccine. The study's findings and limits: After each seasonal influenza vaccination, few new T cells are recruited, the authors suggested.

The chain employs TRBV7-9 and TRBJ2-7; D remains ambiguous. The origin of this receptor is a man aged 45-65 years who received an inactivated influenza vaccine. This material consisted of non-naive T cells sorted from PBMCs, taken 14 days before vaccination. The CDR3 loop is CASSPLTVYEQYF. The CDR3 DNA follows: TGTGCCAGCAGCCCCCTGACGGTCTACGAGCAGTACTTC.